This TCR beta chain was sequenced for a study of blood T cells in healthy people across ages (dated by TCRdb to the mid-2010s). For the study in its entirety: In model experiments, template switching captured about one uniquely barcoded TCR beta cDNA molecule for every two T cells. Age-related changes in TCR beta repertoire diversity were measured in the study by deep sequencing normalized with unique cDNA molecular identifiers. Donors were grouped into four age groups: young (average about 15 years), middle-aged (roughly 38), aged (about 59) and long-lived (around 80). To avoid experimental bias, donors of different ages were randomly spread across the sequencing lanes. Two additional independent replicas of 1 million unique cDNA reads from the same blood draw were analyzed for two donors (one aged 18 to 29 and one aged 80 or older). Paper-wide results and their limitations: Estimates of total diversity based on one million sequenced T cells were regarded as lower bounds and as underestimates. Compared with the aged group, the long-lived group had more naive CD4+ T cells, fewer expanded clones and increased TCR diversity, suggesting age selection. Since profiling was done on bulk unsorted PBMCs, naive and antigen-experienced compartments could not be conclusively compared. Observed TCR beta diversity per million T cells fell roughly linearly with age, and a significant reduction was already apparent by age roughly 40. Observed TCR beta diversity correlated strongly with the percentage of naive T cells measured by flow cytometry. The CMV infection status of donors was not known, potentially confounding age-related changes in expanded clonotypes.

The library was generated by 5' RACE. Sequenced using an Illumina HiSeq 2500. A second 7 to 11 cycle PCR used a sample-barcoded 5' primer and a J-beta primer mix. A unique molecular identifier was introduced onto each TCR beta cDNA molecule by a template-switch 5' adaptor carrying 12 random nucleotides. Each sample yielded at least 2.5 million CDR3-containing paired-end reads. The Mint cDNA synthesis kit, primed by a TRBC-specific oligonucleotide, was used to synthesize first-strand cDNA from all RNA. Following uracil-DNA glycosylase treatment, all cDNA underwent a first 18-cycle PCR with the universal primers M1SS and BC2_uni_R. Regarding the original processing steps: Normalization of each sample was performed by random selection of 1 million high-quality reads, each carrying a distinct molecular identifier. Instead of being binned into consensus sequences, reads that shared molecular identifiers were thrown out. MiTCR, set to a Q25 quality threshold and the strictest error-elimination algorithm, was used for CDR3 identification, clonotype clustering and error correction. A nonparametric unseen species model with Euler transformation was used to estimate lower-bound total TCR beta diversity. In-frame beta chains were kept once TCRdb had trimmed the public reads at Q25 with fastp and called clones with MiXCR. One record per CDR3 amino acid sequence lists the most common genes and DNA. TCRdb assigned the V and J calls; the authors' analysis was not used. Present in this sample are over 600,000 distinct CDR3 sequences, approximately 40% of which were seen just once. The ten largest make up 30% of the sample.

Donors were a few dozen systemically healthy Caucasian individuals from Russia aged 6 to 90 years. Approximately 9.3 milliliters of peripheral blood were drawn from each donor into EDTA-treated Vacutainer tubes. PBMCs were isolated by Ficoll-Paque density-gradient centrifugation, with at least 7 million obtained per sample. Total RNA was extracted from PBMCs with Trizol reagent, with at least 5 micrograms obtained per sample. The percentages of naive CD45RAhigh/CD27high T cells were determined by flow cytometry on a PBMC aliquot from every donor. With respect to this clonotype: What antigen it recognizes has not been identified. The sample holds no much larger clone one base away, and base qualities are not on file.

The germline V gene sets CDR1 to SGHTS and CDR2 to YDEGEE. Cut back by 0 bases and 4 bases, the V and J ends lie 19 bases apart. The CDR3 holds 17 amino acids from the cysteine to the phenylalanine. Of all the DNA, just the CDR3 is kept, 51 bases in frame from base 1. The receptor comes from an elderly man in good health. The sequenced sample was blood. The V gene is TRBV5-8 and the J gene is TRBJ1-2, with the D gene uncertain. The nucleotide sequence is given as TGTGCCAGCAGCTTGGAAATGGGCAGATCCCATGGCTATGGCTACACCTTC. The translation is CASSLEMGRSHGYGYTF.